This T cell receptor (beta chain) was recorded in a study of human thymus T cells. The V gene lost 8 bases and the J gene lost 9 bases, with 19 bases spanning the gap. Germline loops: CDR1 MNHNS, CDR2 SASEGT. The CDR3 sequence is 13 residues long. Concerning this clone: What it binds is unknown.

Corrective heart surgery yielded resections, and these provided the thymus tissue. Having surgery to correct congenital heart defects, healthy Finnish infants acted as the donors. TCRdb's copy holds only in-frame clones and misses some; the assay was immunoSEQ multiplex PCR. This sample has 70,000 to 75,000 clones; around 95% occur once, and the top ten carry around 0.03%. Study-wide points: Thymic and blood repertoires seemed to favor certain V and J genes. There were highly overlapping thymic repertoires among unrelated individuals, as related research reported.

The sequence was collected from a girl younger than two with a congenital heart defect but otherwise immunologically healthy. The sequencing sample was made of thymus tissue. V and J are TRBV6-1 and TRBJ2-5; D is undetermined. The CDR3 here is CASYTPAPGAQYF. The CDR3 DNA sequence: TGTGCCAGCTACACGCCCGCCCCTGGGGCCCAGTACTTC.